This T cell receptor beta chain was recorded in a study of blood T cell repertoires in COVID-19 (dated by TCRdb to 2018 to 2021). The study in broad terms: The collaborator samples originated in the United States, Italy and Spain and spanned the acute and convalescent phases of COVID-19. The material from the prospective study consisted of cDNA or gDNA derived from T cells, B-cell-depleted T cells, or PBMCs. The dataset comprised deeply sampled blood TCRbeta repertoires from subjects exposed to, actively infected with, or recovered from COVID-19. The repertoires were released in a freely available public database meant as a resource for research on the immune response to SARS-CoV-2. Samples came from the ongoing ImmuneRACE study (first 160 participants) plus 1,254 subjects from 6 global collaborators. Sample metadata almost always included a de-identified subject ID, COVID-19 status, age in years and sex. Where available, HLA class I and class II types were obtained from metadata supplied by the sample provider rather than from assay-based typing. Paper-wide results and their limitations: How much clinical and demographic metadata was included differed by source and by participant, and the metadata was provided uncurated.

This clone appeared a few times. There is no known antigen for this receptor. Per-base qualities were not stored, and no clone one base away is much larger. The immunoSEQ Assay, a bias-controlled multiplex PCR, was used to amplify TCRbeta CDR3 regions from genomic DNA. As for how the authors treated the data: Within the assay, amplification of reference gene primers was used to estimate how many nucleated cells each sample contained. To quantify the absolute abundance of each unique TCRbeta CDR3 rearrangement, sequence reads were collapsed and filtered. For each sample, productive Simpson clonality was calculated as the square root of Simpson's diversity index across productive rearrangements. The clones in this table, taken by TCRdb from immuneACCESS, are in-frame only. Not every clone is retained; where verified, under half of the shortfall comes from an unresolved V gene, and the cause of the rest is unknown. V and J calls and clone size are as listed in that table; D and trimming were resolved from the DNA. Here the sample has about 430,000 clones; over 75% occur a single time. The ten top clones hold roughly 1.4% of the sample.

V and J lose 5 bases and 4 bases, and a span of 11 bases separates them. From the germline V gene, CDR1 is SGHNT and CDR2 is YENEEA. The CDR3 runs 13 residues from the cysteine to the phenylalanine. Just CDR3 DNA is preserved here, 39 bases in frame from base 1. In the prospective study, participants were roughly 18 to 95 years old, resided in approximately 22 geographic areas of the United States, and were enrolled through a virtual design. Cohort assignment in the prospective study relied on participant-reported clinical history from a screening survey and a study questionnaire. A participant counted as exposed if, within 2 weeks of entering the study, that participant had been in contact with someone who had a PCR-confirmed or clinician-diagnosed COVID-19 case. In the prospective study, whole blood, serum and a nasopharyngeal or oropharyngeal swab were collected from each participant by mobile phlebotomists. Participants in the prospective study had the option to provide additional blood draws and questionnaires over a roughly 2-month period. Before DNA extraction, prospective study blood samples were shipped either frozen or at room temperature.

This clonotype was obtained from a woman aged 18-29 years who had been exposed to COVID-19. What was sequenced was PBMCs or T cells enriched from blood (not recorded which). Rearrangement joined TRBV11-3 to TRBJ1-1, with a tentative D gene TRBD1 over 6 matching bases. Here is the DNA: TGTGCCAGCAGCGCGCAGGGGTCCACTGAAGCTTTCTTT. Its translation reads: CASSAQGSTEAFF. The full variable domain, with segments outside the CDR3 supplied by the reference TRBV11-3 and TRBJ1-1 proteins, appears as EAGVVQSPRYKIIEKKQPVAFWCNPISGHNTLYWYLQNLGQGPELLIRYENEEAVDDSQLPKDRFSAERLKGVDSTLKIQPAELGDSAVYLCASSAQGSTEAFFGQGTRLTVV.